The next 21 T cell receptor beta chains were all read from a single sample in a study of T cell responses to AZD1222 COVID-19 vaccine (dated by TCRdb to the early 2020s). According to the study, the label for this sample's time point signals: baseline before first vaccination. The library was obtained by the immunoSEQ multiplex PCR assay. Entries here come from immuneACCESS through TCRdb and include only in-frame sequences with V and J called. Some clones fail to appear in such tables; in the studies checked, an unresolved V gene covers under half of the shortfall, and the cause of the remainder is unknown. This sample gives about 53,000 clones in total; approximately 84% of them show up just once. 27% of the sample rests with the top ten. This sample comprised peripheral blood, obtained on day 0 of AZD1222 vaccination. The receptors stem from an adult in good health.

V usage is TRBV19 and J usage is TRBJ2-2, with TRBD2 matching over 7 bases. J lost 0 bases, V lost 6 bases, and 1 base had no gene match. Per the germline V gene, CDR1 is LNHDA and CDR2 is SQIVND (reference sequence). The CDR3 runs to 14 residues. The DNA of the CDR3 is TGTGCCAGTAGCCTAGCGGCGAACACCGGGGAGCTGTTTTTT. Translated, it gives CASSLAANTGELFF.

The chain employs TRBV6-5 and TRBJ2-5; D might be TRBD1 (5 bases). The germline gives CDR1 MNHEY, CDR2 SVGAGI. This CDR3 is 13 amino acids long. V was pared by 4 bases and J by 4 bases, with 10 bases between. The CDR3 is CASSFQGAETQYF. CDR3 DNA: TGTGCCAGCAGTTTCCAGGGTGCAGAGACCCAGTACTTC.

This clone was recorded a few times. The chain combines TRBV7-9 with TRBJ1-3, with D unclear. CDR3 length equals 14 residues. V was trimmed by 6 bases and J by 4 bases, leaving 13 bases between them. Germline-derived CDR1 and CDR2 are SEHNR and FQNEAQ (reference sequence). CDR3: CASRSSSGGNTIYF. For the CDR3, the DNA is TGTGCCAGCAGGTCATCCTCGGGGGGAAACACCATATATTTT.

In this sample, this clone turned up once. The V gene is TRBV12-3 or TRBV12-4, the J gene TRBJ2-1; D possibly corresponds to TRBD2 (5 bases). The CDR3 sequence is 13 residues long. Deletions cut 6 bases from V and 4 bases from J, with 10 bases between. CDR3: CASRRATYNEQFF. CDR3 bases: TGTGCCAGCAGGCGGGCGACTTACAATGAGCAGTTCTTC.

In the case of this clone: The same CDR3 also results from other DNA sequences found in this sample. This chain links TRBV7-2 with TRBJ1-6; TRBD1 matches 9 bases. Germline V lookup: CDR1 SGHTA, CDR2 FQGNSA. This CDR3 is 16 amino acids long. After removal of 3 bases from V and 6 bases from J, the junction contained 6 bases not matched to a gene. The CDR3 region is CASSLVTGGGNSPLHF. CDR3 nucleotides: TGTGCCAGCAGCTTGGTAACAGGGGGCGGTAATTCACCCCTCCACTTT. The variable domain in full, completed from reference TRBV7-2 and TRBJ1-6, reads GAGVSQSPSNKVTEKGKDVELRCDPISGHTALYWYRQSLGQGLEFLIYFQGNSAPDKSGLPSDRFSAERTGGSVSTLTIQRTQQEDSAVYLCASSLVTGGGNSPLHFGNGTRLTVT.

The chain uses TRBV15 and TRBJ1-4; D is unclear. Germline assignment: CDR1 LNHNV and CDR2 YYDKDF (reference sequence). This CDR3 spans 13 amino acids. With 0 bases removed from V and 7 bases from J, the gap between germline ends came to 6 bases. The CDR3 region is CATSRDPGEKLFF. The CDR3 DNA is TGTGCCACCAGCAGAGATCCGGGTGAAAAACTGTTTTTT.

V is TRBV7-8 and J is TRBJ2-7; D is ambiguous. This CDR3 contains 14 residues. Germline V gene data show CDR1 as SGHVS and CDR2 as FQNEAQ. Trimming left V 3 bases short and J 0 bases short, with 9 bases between. The CDR3 reads CASSLGGRSYEQYF. CDR3 DNA sequence: TGTGCCAGCAGCTTGGGCGGACGCTCCTACGAGCAGTACTTC.

The chain joins TRBV30 to TRBJ1-5, with a possible D match to TRBD1 (5 bases). The CDR3 runs 13 residues. Trimming cost V 3 bases and J 2 bases, with 8 bases left between them. Germline V CDR1 and CDR2: GTSNPN, SVGIG (reference sequence). Written as DNA, the CDR3 is TGTGCCTGGAGCGGGGCGGGCAATCAGCCCCAGCATTTT. The encoded protein is CAWSGAGNQPQHF.

V usage is TRBV15 and J usage is TRBJ2-5; TRBD1 agrees at 8 bases. The CDR3 runs to 14 residues. V shed 4 bases, J shed 1 base, and the junction held 2 bases outside the gene matches. Germline CDR1 is LNHNV and CDR2 is YYDKDF (reference sequence). In nucleotides, the CDR3 is TGTGCCACCAGCAAAGGGACAGGCCAAGAGACCCAGTACTTC. Its translation is CATSKGTGQETQYF.

This chain uses TRBV11-3 with TRBJ2-5; perhaps D is TRBD1 or TRBD2 (5 bases each). CDR3 length: 13 residues. The germline V gene encodes CDR1 SGHNT and CDR2 YENEEA. V was trimmed by 1 base and J by 5 bases, leaving 8 bases between them. The CDR3 region is CASSLGGAETQYF. Here the CDR3 DNA reads TGTGCCAGCAGCTTAGGAGGGGCGGAGACCCAGTACTTC.

The J gene is TRBJ2-7, the V gene TRBV7-2; D is uncertain. Germline V gives CDR1 SGHTA, CDR2 FQGNSA. The CDR3 spans 13 residues. With 1 base removed from V and 3 bases from J, the gap between germline ends came to 7 bases. The CDR3 reads CASSLEVFYEQYF. The CDR3 DNA follows: TGTGCCAGCAGCTTAGAGGTTTTCTACGAGCAGTACTTC.

This sequence joins TRBV10-3 and TRBJ1-3, with D hard to call. The germline V gene has CDR1 ENHRY and CDR2 SYGVKD. V was pared by 0 bases and J by 0 bases, with 12 bases between. CDR3 size: 17 residues. The CDR3 DNA reads as TGTGCCATCAGTGAGTCGGCCCGCGATTCCTCTGGAAACACCATATATTTT. Translation: CAISESARDSSGNTIYF.

The J gene is TRBJ2-1, the V gene TRBV6-5; the D gene is possibly TRBD2 (5 bases). CDR1 MNHEY and CDR2 SVGAGI come from the germline V gene. The V end was cut by 2 bases, the J end by 7 bases, with 9 bases between. The CDR3 is made up of 13 amino acids. CDR3 bases: TGTGCCAGCAGTTACCGACTAAGGAATGAGCAGTTCTTC. It encodes CASSYRLRNEQFF.

V gene TRBV7-9 combines with J gene TRBJ2-7; 8 bases are shared with TRBD1. Germline loops: CDR1 SEHNR, CDR2 FQNEAQ (reference sequence). This CDR3 has 15 amino acids. Trimming took 5 bases from V and 3 from J; bases not matched to a gene: 9. The CDR3 nucleotides are TGTGCCAGCAGCCCAAGACAGGGGATGGTCTACGAGCAGTACTTC. Translated: CASSPRQGMVYEQYF. Full variable domain (outside the CDR3, taken from reference TRBV7-9 and TRBJ2-7): DTGVSQNPRHKITKRGQNVTFRCDPISEHNRLYWYRQTLGQGPEFLTYFQNEAQLEKSRLLSDRFSAERPKGSFSTLEIQRTEQGDSAMYLCASSPRQGMVYEQYFGPGTRLTVT.

The CDR3 DNA follows: TGTGCCAGCAGCTCGGGGACATCGGCCTACGAGCAGTACTTC. This gives the protein CASSSGTSAYEQYF. J is TRBJ2-7 and V is TRBV7-9, with D perhaps matching TRBD1 (6 bases). V shed 4 bases and J shed 2 bases, with 12 bases lying between them. Germline CDR1 SEHNR, CDR2 FQNEAQ (reference sequence). The CDR3 is 14 residues long.

The chain recombines TRBV28 with TRBJ1-2, with TRBD1 matching over 7 bases. The germline gives CDR1 MDHEN, CDR2 SYDVKM. The CDR3 covers 13 residues. The V segment lost 2 bases and the J segment 8 bases; nucleotides outside the gene matches: 5. CDR3 sequence reads: CASSLEGAKGYTF. The CDR3 DNA reads as TGTGCCAGCAGTTTAGAGGGGGCAAAAGGCTACACCTTC.

The V and J genes are TRBV27 and TRBJ2-1; the match to TRBD2 covers 12 bases. There are 18 residues in the CDR3. The trim removed 5 bases at V and 0 bases at J, leaving 8 bases unmatched. CDR1 is MNHEY, CDR2 SMNVEV, per germline (reference sequence). Here the CDR3 DNA reads TGTGCCAGCAGTGGCCGACTAGCGGGAGACCTCTCCTACAATGAGCAGTTCTTC. Translated: CASSGRLAGDLSYNEQFF.

This chain links TRBV7-8 with TRBJ1-1; 8 bases are a match to TRBD1. Germline V gene sequence: CDR1 SGHVS, CDR2 FQNEAQ. V shed 4 bases, J shed 0 bases, and the junction held 7 bases outside the gene matches. This CDR3 contains 16 residues. Here the CDR3 reads CASSSRTGWVNTEAFF. DNA of the CDR3: TGTGCCAGCAGCTCCCGGACAGGGTGGGTGAACACTGAAGCTTTCTTT.

As for this clone: The identical CDR3 is also encoded by other nucleotide sequences in the sample. The chain joins TRBV7-9 to TRBJ1-1; D might be TRBD1 (5 bases). CDR3 length: 13 amino acids. V lost 8 bases to trimming and J lost 1 base, with 11 bases between them. Germline V gene data show CDR1 as SEHNR and CDR2 as FQNEAQ (reference sequence). Here the CDR3 DNA reads TGTGCCAGCTCTGAGGGGAGGAACACTGAAGCTTTCTTT. This encodes CASSEGRNTEAFF.

On this clone: The same CDR3 is also encoded by other DNA sequences in this sample. J is TRBJ2-7 and V is TRBV19; 10 bases align to TRBD2. V lost 3 bases, J lost 4 bases, and 3 bases stayed unmatched. From germline, CDR1 is LNHDA and CDR2 SQIVND (reference sequence). The CDR3 length is 14 residues. This CDR3 is CASSIASGSYEQYF. CDR3 bases: TGTGCCAGTAGTATCGCTAGCGGGAGTTACGAGCAGTACTTC.

The J gene is TRBJ2-4, the V gene TRBV19, with a weak D call TRBD1 (6 bases). The CDR3 totals 16 residues. V was clipped by 5 bases and J by 0 bases, with 14 bases between them. The V gene's germline CDR1 is LNHDA and CDR2 SQIVND (reference sequence). CDR3 DNA: TGTGCCAGTAGTGATGGACAGTCCACAGCCAAAAACATTCAGTACTTC. Amino acids: CASSDGQSTAKNIQYF.